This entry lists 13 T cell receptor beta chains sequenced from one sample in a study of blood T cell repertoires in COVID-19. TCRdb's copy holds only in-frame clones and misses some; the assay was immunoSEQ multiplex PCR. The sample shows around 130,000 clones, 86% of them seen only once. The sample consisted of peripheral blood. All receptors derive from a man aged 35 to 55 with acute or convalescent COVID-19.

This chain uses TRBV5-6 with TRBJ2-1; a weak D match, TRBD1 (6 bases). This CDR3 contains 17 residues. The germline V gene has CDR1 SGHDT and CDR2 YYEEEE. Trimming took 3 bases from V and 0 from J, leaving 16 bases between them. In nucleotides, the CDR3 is TGTGCCAGCAGCTGGGGGCACACAGAGAGCTCCTACAATGAGCAGTTCTTC. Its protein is CASSWGHTESSYNEQFF.

CDR3 coding DNA: TGTGCCAGCAGTGAAGGGATCCTAGCAGGAGAGACCCAGTACTTC. As protein: CASSEGILAGETQYF. The chain carries TRBV6-1 and TRBJ2-5; D might be TRBD2 (5 bases). This CDR3 has 15 residues. V shed 1 base and J shed 4 bases, with 13 bases lying between them. Germline V gene lookup returns CDR1 MNHNS and CDR2 SASEGT.

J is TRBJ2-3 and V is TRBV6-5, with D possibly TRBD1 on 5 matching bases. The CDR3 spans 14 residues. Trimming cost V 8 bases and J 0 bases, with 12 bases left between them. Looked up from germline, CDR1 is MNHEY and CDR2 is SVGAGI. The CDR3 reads CASSEQGSTDTQYF. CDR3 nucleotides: TGTGCCAGCTCCGAGCAGGGAAGCACAGATACGCAGTATTTT.

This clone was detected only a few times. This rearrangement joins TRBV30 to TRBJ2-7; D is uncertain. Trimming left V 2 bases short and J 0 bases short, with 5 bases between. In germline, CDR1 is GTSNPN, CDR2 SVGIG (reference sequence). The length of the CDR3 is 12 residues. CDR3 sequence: CAWSLASYEQYF. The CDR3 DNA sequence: TGTGCCTGGAGTCTGGCCTCCTACGAGCAGTACTTC. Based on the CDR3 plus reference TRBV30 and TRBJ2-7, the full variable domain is SQTIHQWPATLVQPVGSPLSLECTVEGTSNPNLYWYRQAAGRGLQLLFYSVGIGQISSEVPQNLSASRPQDRQFILSSKKLLLSDSGFYLCAWSLASYEQYFGPGTRLTVT.

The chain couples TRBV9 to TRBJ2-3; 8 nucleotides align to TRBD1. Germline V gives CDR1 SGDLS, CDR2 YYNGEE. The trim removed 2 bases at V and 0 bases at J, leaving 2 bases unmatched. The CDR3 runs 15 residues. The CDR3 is CASSVGQGSTDTQYF. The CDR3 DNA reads TGTGCCAGCAGCGTCGGACAGGGCAGCACAGATACGCAGTATTTT.

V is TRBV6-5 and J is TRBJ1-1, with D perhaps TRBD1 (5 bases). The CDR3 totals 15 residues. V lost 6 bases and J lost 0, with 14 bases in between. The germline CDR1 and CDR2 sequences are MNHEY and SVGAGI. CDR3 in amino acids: CASSQYRQLNTEAFF. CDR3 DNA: TGTGCCAGCAGCCAATATCGACAGTTGAACACTGAAGCTTTCTTT.

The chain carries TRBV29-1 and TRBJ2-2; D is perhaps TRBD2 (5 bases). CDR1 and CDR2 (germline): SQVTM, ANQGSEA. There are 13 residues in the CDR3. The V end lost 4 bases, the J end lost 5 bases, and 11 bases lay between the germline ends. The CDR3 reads CSVGGSGTGELFF. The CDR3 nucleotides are TGCAGCGTTGGAGGGTCGGGGACCGGGGAGCTGTTTTTT.

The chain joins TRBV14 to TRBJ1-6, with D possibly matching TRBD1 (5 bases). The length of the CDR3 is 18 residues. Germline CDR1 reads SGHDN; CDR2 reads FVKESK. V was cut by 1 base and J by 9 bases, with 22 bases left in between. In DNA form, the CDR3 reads TGTGCCAGCAGCCAAGGTATCGCCTTCCAGGGTCGGTTTTCACCCCTCCACTTT. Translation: CASSQGIAFQGRFSPLHF. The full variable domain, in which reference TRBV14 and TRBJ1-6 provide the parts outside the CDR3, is EAGVTQFPSHSVIEKGQTVTLRCDPISGHDNLYWYRRVMGKEIKFLLHFVKESKQDESGMPNNRFLAERTGGTYSTLKVQPAELEDSGVYFCASSQGIAFQGRFSPLHFGNGTRLTVT.

CDR3 in amino acids: CSVSRTLVNEQFF. CDR3 in DNA: TGCAGCGTTTCTCGGACTTTAGTCAATGAGCAGTTCTTC. The chain has TRBV29-1 and TRBJ2-1; the D gene is possibly TRBD2 (5 bases). This CDR3 contains 13 residues. Germline assignment: CDR1 SQVTM and CDR2 ANQGSEA. The germline V and J ends were trimmed by 5 bases and 6 bases, with 14 bases remaining between them.

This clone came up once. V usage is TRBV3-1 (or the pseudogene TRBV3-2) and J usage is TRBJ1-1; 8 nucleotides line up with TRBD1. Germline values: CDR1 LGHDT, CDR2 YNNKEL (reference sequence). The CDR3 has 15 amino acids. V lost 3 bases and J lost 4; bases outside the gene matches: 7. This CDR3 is CASSQAGQAVTEAFF. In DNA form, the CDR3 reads TGTGCCAGCAGCCAGGCGGGACAGGCGGTCACTGAAGCTTTCTTT.

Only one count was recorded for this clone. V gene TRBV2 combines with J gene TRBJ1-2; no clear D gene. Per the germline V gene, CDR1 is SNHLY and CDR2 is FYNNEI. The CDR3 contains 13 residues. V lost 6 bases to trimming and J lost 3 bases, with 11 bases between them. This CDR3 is CASSPIIDYGYTF. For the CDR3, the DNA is TGTGCCAGCAGCCCGATTATAGACTATGGCTACACCTTC.

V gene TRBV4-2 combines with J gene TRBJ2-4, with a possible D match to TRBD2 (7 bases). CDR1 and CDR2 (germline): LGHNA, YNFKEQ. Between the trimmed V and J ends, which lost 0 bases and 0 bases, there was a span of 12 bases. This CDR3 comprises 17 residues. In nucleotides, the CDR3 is TGTGCCAGCAGCCAAGAAAGGGGGGGGGCAGCCAAAAACATTCAGTACTTC. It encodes CASSQERGGAAKNIQYF.

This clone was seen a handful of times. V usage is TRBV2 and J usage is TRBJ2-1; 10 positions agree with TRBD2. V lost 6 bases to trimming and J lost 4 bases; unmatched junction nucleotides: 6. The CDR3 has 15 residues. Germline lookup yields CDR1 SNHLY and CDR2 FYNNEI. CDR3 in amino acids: CASRVAGGGYNEQFF. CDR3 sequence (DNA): TGTGCCAGCAGGGTAGCGGGAGGAGGTTACAATGAGCAGTTCTTC.